The clone carrying this TCR beta chain was seen only a few times. Its antigen is not known. V lost 7 bases and J 5 bases, leaving 15 bases between the germline ends. Germline lookup yields CDR1 GTSNPN and CDR2 SVGIG (reference sequence). The CDR3 extends over 12 amino acids. The record originates from a study of spatial heterogeneity in lung cancer. Study outcomes and limitations: In tumors, expanded intratumoral alpha and beta TCR counts tracked mutation counts.

TCRdb used MiXCR to reprocess the 5' RACE reads, holding one entry per CDR3 protein. In the table there are approximately 7,000 distinct CDR3 sequences, 2.5% to 4% of which are singletons. Time point: sample taken at primary tumor resection. J is TRBJ2-7 and V is TRBV30; no clear D gene. The sequence came from a male donor with early-stage non-small cell lung cancer. The source was lung tumor tissue, collected at surgery. CDR3 DNA sequence: TGTGCCTCCCTGGGGTTTACGGACGAGCAGTACTTC. Translated: CASLGFTDEQYF.